The clone carrying this TCR beta chain was seen once. Just one base apart from a much larger clone, this may be a read error. J lost 5 bases, V lost 1 base, and 8 bases had no gene match. The CDR3 consists of 17 residues. The germline V gene encodes CDR1 SGHNT and CDR2 YYREEE (reference sequence). This record comes from a study of T cell repertoires and HLA-DP antigens. Label interpretation: CD137+ CD4 T cells sorted after culture with HeLa expressing allogeneic HLA-DP. HeLa stimulator cells carried retrovirally transduced HLA-DPA1/DPB1, HLA-DM, invariant chain and CD80. After 15 days' expansion, CD4+ cells were restimulated around 23 h with HeLa expressing allogeneic DPB1. CD4+ cells were cocultured 3:1 with 100 Gy-irradiated HeLa cells plus 50 U/mL IL-2. The data were produced by immunoSEQ multiplex PCR, yet TCRdb's version contains in-frame clones alone and is incomplete. The sample has 650 to 750 clones; roughly three fifths are singletons.

Material: alloreactive CD137+ CD4+ T cells from cultured PBMCs. Subset denoted: CD137+ CD4+ cells sorted after roughly a day restimulation with the allogeneic HLA-DP-expressing HeLa cells. The J gene is TRBJ2-2, the V gene TRBV5-4; 10 positions agree with TRBD2. The TCR was taken from a woman younger than 35 in good health and CMV-seronegative. CDR3 region: CASSLTALAGLTGELFF. The CDR3 nucleotides read TGTGCCAGCAGCTTGACCGCACTAGCGGGGTTGACCGGGGAGCTGTTTTTT.